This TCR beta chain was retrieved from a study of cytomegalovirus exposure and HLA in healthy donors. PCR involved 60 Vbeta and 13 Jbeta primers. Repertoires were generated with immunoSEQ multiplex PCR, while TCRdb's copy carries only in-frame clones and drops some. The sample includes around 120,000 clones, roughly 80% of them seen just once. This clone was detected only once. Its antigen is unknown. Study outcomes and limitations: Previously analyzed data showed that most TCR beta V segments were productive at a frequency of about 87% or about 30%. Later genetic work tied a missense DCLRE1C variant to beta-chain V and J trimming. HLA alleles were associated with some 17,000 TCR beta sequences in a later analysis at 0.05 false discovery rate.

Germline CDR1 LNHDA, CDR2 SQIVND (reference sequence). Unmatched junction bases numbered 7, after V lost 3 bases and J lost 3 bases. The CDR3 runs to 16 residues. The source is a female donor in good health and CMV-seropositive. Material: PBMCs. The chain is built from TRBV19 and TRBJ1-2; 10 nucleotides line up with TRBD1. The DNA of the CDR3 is TGTGCCAGTAGTATCTCCGGGACAGGGGTGCACTATGGCTACACCTTC. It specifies CASSISGTGVHYGYTF.